Sequencing of this T cell receptor beta chain was carried out in a study of tissue T cells after allogeneic stem cell transplantation. Enrolled prospectively were adult allogeneic hematopoietic cell transplant recipients whose graft-versus-host disease was steroid-refractory. Gastrointestinal graft-versus-host disease was present in all patients, each treated with several therapy lines. Median post-mortem interval was about 10 hours for GI, liver, skin and lymphoid tissues. With V trimmed by 4 bases and J by 0 bases, 3 bases remained unmatched. Germline CDR1 is SGHRS and CDR2 is YFSETQ. The length of the CDR3 is 14 residues. Regarding the study as a whole: Anatomically similar tissues had similar TCR repertoires within each patient.

CDR3 sequences, V/J genes, frequencies and template counts came from survey-depth TCRbeta sequencing. Sequencing was performed with immunoSEQ multiplex PCR; in TCRdb, only in-frame clones are kept and a portion is missing. Of a few thousand clones in the sample, about three quarters were seen once. For this clone: The antigen is undetermined.

This TCR came from a male patient aged 60 or over with steroid-refractory graft-versus-host disease after an allogeneic stem cell transplant. A subset of T cells may come from the graft donor. The sample consisted of esophageal tissue, taken at autopsy. This chain connects TRBV5-1 to TRBJ1-2; 7 bases align to TRBD1. The CDR3 loop reads CASSIDRANYGYTF. The CDR3 bases are TGCGCCAGCAGCATCGACAGGGCTAACTATGGCTACACCTTC.